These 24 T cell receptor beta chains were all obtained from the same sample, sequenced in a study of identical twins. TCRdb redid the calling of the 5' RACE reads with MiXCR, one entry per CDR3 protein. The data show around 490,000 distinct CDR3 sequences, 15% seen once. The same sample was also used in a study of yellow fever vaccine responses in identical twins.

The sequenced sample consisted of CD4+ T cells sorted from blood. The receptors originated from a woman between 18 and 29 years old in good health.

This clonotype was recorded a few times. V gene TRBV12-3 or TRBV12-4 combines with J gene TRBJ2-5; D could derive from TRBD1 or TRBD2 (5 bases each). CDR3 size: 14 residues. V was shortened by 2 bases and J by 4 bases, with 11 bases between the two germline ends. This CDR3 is CASSLMGVPETQYF. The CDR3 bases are TGTGCCAGCAGTTTAATGGGGGTTCCAGAGACCCAGTACTTC.

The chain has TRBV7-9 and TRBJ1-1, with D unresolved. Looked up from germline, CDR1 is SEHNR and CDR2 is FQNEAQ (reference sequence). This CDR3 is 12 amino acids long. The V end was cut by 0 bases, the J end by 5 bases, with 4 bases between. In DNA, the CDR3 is TGTGCCAGCAGCTTAGCTCTGACTGAAGCTTTCTTT. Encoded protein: CASSLALTEAFF.

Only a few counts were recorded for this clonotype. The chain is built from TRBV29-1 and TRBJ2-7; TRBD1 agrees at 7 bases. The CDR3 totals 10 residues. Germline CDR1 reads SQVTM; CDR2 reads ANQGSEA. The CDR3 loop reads CSVPVALRGV. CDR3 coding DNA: TGCAGCGTCCCCGTCGCTCTCAGGGGGGTC.

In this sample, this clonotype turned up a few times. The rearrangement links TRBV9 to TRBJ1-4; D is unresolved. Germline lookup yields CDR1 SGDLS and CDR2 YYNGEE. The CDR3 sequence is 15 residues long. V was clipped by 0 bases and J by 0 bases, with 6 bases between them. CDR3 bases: TGTGCCAGCAGCGTAGGCGGACCAACTAATGAAAAACTGTTTTTT. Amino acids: CASSVGGPTNEKLFF.

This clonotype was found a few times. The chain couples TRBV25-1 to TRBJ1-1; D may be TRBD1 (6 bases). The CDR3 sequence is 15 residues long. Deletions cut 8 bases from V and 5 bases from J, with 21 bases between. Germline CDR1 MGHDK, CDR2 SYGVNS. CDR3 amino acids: CASGPGAGVRTEAFF. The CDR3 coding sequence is TGTGCCAGCGGACCCGGTGCAGGGGTTAGAACTGAAGCTTTCTTT.

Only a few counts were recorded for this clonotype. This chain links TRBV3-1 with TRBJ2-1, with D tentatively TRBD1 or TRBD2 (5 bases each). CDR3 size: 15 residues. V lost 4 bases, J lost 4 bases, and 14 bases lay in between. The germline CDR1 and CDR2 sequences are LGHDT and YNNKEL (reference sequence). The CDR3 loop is CASSRYRDVYNEQFF. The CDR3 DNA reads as TGTGCCAGCAGCCGATATCGGGACGTTTACAATGAGCAGTTCTTC.

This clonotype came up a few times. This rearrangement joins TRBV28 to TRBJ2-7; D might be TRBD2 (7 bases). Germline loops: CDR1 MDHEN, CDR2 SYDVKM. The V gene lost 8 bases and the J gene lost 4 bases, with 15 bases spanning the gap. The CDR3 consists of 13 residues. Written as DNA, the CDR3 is TGTGCCAGCCTGGGGGGGGGCGAGTACGAGCAGTACGTC. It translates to CASLGGGEYEQYV.

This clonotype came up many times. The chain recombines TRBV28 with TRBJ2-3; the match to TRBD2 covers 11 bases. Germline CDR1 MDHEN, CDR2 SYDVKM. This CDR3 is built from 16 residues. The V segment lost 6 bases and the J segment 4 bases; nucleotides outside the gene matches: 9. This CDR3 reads CASRETSGRIPDTQYF. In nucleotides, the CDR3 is TGTGCCAGCAGGGAAACTAGCGGGAGAATCCCAGATACGCAGTATTTT.

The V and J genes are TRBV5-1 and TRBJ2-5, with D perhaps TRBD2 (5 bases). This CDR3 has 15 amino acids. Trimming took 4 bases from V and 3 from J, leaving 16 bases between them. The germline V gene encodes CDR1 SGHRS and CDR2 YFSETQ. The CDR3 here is CASSRTRLGKETQYF. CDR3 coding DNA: TGCGCCAGCAGCCGAACTAGGCTGGGGAAAGAGACCCAGTACTTC.

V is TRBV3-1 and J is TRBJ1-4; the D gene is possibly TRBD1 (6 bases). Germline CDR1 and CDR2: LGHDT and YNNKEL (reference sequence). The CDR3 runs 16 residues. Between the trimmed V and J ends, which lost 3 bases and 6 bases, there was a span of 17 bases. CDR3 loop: CASSQEQGLSDEKLFF. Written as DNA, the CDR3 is TGTGCCAGCAGCCAGGAACAGGGTTTATCGGATGAAAAACTGTTTTTT. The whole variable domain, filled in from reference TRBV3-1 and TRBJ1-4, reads DTAVSQTPKYLVTQMGNDKSIKCEQNLGHDTMYWYKQDSKKFLKIMFSYNNKELIINETVPNRFSPKSPDKAHLNLHINSLELGDSAVYFCASSQEQGLSDEKLFFGSGTQLSVL.

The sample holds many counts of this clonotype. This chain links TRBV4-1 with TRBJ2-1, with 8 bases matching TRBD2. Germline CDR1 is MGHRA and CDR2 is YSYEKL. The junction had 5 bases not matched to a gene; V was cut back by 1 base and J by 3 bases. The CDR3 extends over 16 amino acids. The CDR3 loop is CASSQGPGGYYNEQFF. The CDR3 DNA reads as TGCGCCAGCAGCCAAGGTCCGGGGGGGTACTACAATGAGCAGTTCTTC.

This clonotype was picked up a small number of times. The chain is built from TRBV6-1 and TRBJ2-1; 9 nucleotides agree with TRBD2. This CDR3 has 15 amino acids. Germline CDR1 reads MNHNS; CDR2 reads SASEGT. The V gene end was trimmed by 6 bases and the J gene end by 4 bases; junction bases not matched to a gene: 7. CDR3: CASRDGTSPYNEQFF. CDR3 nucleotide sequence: TGTGCCAGCAGAGACGGGACTAGCCCTTACAATGAGCAGTTCTTC.

This CDR3 is CASSLLPGSNQPQHF. For the CDR3, the DNA is TGTGCCAGCAGTTTATTACCAGGTAGCAATCAGCCCCAGCATTTT. The chain links TRBV12-3 or TRBV12-4 to TRBJ1-5; D is uncertain. CDR3 size: 15 residues. V lost 2 bases and J lost 0, with 8 bases in between.

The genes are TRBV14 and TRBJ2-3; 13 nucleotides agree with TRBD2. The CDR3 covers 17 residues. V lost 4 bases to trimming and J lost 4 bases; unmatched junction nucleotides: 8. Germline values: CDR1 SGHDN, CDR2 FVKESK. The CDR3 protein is CASSLRLAGGGADTQYF. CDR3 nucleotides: TGTGCCAGCAGCCTCCGACTAGCGGGAGGAGGGGCAGATACGCAGTATTTT.

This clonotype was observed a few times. CDR3 sequence: CSARGDGASYNEQFF. In DNA form, the CDR3 reads TGCAGTGCTAGGGGGGACGGAGCCTCCTACAATGAGCAGTTCTTC. The chain recombines TRBV20-1 with TRBJ2-1; TRBD1 or TRBD2 may be the D gene (5 bases each). The CDR3 totals 15 residues. Germline V gene lookup returns CDR1 DFQATT and CDR2 SNEGSKA (reference sequence). Between the trimmed V and J ends, which lost 3 bases and 0 bases, there was a span of 12 bases.

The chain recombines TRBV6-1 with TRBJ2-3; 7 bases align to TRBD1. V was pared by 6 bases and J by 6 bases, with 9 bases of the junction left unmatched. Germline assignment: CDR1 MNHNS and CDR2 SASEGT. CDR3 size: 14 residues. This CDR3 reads CASSNDRDWDTQYF. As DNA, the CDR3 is TGTGCCAGCAGCAACGACAGGGATTGGGATACGCAGTATTTT.

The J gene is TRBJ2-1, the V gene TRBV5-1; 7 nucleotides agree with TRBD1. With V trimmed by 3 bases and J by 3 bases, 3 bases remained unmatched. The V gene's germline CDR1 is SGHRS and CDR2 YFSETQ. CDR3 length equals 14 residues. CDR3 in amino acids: CASSYGQVYNEQFF. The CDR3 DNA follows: TGCGCCAGCAGCTACGGACAGGTCTACAATGAGCAGTTCTTC. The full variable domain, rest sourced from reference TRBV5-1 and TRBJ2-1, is KAGVTQTPRYLIKTRGQQVTLSCSPISGHRSVSWYQQTPGQGLQFLFEYFSETQRNKGNFPGRFSGRQFSNSRSEMNVSTLELGDSALYLCASSYGQVYNEQFFGPGTRLTVL.

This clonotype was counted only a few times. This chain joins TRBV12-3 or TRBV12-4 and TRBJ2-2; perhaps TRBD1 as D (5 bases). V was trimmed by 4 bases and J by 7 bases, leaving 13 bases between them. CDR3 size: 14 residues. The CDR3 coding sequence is TGTGCCAGCAGTTCTGGGGCCTTACGCGGGGAGCTGTTTTTT. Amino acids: CASSSGALRGELFF.

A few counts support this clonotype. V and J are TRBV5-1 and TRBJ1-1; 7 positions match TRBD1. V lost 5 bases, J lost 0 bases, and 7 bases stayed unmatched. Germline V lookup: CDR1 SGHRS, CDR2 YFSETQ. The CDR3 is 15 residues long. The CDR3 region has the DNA TGCGCCAGCAGAGTAACCGGGACAGTGAACACTGAAGCTTTCTTT. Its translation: CASRVTGTVNTEAFF.

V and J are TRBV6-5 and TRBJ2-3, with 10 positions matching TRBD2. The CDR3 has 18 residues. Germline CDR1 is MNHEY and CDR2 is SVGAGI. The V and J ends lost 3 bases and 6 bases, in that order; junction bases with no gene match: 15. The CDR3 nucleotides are TGTGCCAGCAGTTATTCCGCATGGGGACTAGCGTGGGGGGATACGCAGTATTTT. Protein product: CASSYSAWGLAWGDTQYF.

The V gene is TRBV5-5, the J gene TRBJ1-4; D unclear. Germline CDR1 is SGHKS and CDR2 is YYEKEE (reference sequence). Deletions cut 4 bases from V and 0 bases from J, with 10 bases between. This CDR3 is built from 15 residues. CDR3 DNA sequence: TGTGCCAGCAGCAAGAACCAAGCAACTAATGAAAAACTGTTTTTT. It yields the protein CASSKNQATNEKLFF.

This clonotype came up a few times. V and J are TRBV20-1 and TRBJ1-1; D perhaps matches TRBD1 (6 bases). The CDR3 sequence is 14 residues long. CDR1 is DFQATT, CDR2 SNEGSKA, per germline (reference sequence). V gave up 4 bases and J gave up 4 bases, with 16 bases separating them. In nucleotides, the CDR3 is TGCAGTGCTAAACCAACAGGGCCGTTCACTGAAGCTTTCTTT. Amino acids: CSAKPTGPFTEAFF.

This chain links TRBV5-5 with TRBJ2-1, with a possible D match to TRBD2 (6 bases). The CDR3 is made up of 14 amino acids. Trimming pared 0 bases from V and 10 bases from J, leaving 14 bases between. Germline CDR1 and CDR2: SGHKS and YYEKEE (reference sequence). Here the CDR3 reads CASSLGPGVREQFF. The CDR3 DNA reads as TGTGCCAGCAGCTTGGGTCCGGGGGTCAGGGAGCAGTTCTTC.

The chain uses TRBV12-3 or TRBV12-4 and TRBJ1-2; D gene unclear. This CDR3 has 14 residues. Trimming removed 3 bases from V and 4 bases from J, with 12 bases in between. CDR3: CASSFRSVRYGYTF. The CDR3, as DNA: TGTGCCAGCAGTTTCCGAAGTGTCCGCTATGGCTACACCTTC.